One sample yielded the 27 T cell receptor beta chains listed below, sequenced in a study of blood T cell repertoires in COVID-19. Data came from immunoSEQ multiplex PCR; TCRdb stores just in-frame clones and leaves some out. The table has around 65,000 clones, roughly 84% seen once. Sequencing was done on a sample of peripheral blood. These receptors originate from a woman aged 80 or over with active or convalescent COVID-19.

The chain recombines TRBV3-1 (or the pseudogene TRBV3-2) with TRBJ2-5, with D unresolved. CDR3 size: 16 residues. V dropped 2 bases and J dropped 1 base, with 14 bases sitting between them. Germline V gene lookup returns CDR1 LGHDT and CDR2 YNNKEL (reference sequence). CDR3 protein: CASSQNSAGVQETQYF. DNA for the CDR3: TGTGCCAGCAGCCAAAACTCGGCAGGTGTCCAAGAGACCCAGTACTTC.

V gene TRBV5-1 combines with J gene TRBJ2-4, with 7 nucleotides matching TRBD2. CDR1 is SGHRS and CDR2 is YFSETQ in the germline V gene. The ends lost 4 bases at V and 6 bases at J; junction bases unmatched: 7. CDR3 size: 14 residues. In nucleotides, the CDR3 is TGCGCCAGCAGCGACCCAAGGGAGGGAAACATTCAGTACTTC. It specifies CASSDPREGNIQYF.

The CDR3 DNA sequence: TGTGCCTGGACGACTAGCACCTACGACGAGCAGTACTTC. Its translation is CAWTTSTYDEQYF. V is TRBV30 and J is TRBJ2-7, with 7 bases fitting TRBD2. This CDR3 has 13 residues. From germline, CDR1 is GTSNPN and CDR2 SVGIG (reference sequence). The J segment lost 5 bases and the V segment lost 4 bases, leaving 8 bases of the junction unmatched. Combining the CDR3 with reference TRBV30 and TRBJ2-7 gives the whole variable domain SQTIHQWPATLVQPVGSPLSLECTVEGTSNPNLYWYRQAAGRGLQLLFYSVGIGQISSEVPQNLSASRPQDRQFILSSKKLLLSDSGFYLCAWTTSTYDEQYFGPGTRLTVT.

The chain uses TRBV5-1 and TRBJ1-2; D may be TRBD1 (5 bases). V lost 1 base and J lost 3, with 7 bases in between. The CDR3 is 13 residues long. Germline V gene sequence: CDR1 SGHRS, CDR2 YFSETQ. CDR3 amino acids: CASSLWGDYGYTF. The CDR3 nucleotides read TGCGCCAGCAGCTTGTGGGGGGACTATGGCTACACCTTC.

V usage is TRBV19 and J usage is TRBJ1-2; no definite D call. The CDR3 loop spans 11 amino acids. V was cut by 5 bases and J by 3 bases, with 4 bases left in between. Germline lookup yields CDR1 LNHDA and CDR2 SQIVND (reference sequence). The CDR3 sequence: CASSPDYGYTF. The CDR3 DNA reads TGTGCCAGTAGTCCGGACTATGGCTACACCTTC.

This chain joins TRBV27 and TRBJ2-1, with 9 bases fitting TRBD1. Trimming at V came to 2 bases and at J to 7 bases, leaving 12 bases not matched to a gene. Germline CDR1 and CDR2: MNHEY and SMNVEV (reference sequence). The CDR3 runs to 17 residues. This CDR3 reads CASSLRPQGANGNEQFF. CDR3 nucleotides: TGTGCCAGCAGTTTACGCCCACAGGGGGCGAATGGGAATGAGCAGTTCTTC.

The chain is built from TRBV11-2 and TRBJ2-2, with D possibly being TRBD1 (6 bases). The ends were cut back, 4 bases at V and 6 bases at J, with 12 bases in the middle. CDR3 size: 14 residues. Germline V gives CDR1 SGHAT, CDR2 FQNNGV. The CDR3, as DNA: TGTGCCAGCAGCTCACGACAGGCGTCCGGGGAGCTGTTTTTT. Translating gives CASSSRQASGELFF.

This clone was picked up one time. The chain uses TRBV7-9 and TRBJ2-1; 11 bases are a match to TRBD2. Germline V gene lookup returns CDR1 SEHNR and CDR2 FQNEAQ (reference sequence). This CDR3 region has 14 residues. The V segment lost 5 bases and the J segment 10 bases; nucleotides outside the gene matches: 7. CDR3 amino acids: CASSVSGGAEEQFF. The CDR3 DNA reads TGTGCCAGCAGCGTTAGCGGGGGGGCCGAGGAGCAGTTCTTC.

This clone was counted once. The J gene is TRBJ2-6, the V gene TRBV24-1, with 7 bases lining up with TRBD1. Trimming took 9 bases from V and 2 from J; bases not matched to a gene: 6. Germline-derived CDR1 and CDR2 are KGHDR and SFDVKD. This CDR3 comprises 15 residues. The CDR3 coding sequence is TGTGCCACCGACGAAGGACAGGCTGGGGCCAACGTCCTGACTTTC. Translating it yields CATDEGQAGANVLTF.

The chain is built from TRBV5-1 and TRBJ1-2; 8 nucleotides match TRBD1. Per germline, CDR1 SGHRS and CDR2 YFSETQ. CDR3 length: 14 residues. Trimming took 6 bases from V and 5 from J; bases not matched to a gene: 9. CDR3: CASNLDRGEYGYTF. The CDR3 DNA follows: TGCGCCAGCAACCTAGACAGGGGCGAGTATGGCTACACCTTC.

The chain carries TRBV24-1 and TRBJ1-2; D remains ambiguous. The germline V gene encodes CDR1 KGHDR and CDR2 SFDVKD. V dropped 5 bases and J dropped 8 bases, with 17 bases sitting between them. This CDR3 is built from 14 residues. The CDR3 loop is CATSGAAGEEGYTF. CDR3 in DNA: TGTGCCACCAGTGGGGCGGCGGGTGAGGAGGGCTACACCTTC.

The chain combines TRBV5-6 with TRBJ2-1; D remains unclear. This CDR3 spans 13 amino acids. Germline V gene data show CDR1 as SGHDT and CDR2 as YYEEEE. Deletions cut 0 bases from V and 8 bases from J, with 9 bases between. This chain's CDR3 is CASSLAISHEQFF. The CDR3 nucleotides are TGTGCCAGCAGCTTGGCCATTTCCCATGAGCAGTTCTTC.

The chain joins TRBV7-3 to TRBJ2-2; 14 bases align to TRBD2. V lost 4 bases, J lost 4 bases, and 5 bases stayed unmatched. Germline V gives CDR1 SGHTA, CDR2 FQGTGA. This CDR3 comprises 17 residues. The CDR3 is CASSSNGLAGGTGELFF. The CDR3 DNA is TGTGCCAGCAGCTCTAATGGACTAGCGGGGGGCACCGGGGAGCTGTTTTTT.

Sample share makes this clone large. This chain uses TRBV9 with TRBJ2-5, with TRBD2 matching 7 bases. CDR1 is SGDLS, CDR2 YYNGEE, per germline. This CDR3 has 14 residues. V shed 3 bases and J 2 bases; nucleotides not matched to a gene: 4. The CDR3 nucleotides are TGTGCCAGCAGCGCGGCGGGGGTGCAAGAGACCCAGTACTTC. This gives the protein CASSAAGVQETQYF. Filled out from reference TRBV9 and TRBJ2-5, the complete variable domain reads DSGVTQTPKHLITATGQRVTLRCSPRSGDLSVYWYQQSLDQGLQFLIQYYNGEERAKGNILERFSAQQFPDLHSELNLSSLELGDSALYFCASSAAGVQETQYFGPGTRLLVL.

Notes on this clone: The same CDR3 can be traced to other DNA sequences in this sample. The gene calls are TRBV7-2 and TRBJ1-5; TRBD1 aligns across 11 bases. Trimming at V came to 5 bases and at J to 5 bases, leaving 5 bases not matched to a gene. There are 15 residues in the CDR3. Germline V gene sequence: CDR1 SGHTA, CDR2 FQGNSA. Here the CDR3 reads CASSQRTGGDQPQHF. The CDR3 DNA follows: TGTGCCAGCAGCCAGAGGACAGGGGGCGATCAGCCCCAGCATTTT.

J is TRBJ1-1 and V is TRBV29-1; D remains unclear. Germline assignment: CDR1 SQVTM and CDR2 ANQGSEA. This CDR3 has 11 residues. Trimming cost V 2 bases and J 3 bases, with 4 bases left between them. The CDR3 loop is CSVETDTEAFF. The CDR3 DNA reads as TGCAGCGTTGAAACAGACACTGAAGCTTTCTTT.

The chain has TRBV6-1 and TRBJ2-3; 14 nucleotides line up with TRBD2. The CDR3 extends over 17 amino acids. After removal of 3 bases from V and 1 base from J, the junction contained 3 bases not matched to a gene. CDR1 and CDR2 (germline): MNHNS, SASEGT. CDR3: CASSDPGLAGGTDTQYF. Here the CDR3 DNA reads TGTGCCAGCAGTGACCCGGGACTAGCGGGGGGCACAGATACGCAGTATTTT.

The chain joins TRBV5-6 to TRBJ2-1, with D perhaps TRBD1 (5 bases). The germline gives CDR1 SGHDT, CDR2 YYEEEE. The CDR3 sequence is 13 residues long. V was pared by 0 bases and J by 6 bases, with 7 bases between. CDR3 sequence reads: CASSLGRANEQFF. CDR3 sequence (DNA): TGTGCCAGCAGCTTGGGCAGGGCCAATGAGCAGTTCTTC.

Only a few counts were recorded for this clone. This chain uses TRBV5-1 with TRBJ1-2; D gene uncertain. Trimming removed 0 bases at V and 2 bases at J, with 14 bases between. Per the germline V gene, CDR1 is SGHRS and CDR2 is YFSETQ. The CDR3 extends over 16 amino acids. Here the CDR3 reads CASSLEVGAQNYGYTF. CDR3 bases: TGCGCCAGCAGCTTGGAAGTCGGCGCACAGAACTATGGCTACACCTTC.

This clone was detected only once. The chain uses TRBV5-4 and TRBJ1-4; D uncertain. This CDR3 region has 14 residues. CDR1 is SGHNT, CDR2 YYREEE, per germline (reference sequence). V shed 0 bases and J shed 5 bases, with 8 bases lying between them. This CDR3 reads CASSLGGLNEKLFF. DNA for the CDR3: TGTGCCAGCAGCTTGGGAGGGCTCAATGAAAAACTGTTTTTT.

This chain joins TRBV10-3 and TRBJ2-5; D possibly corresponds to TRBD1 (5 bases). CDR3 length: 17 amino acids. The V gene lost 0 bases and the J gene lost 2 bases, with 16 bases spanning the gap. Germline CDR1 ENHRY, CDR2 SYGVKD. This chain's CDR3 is CAISESYKVRVQETQYF. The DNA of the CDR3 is TGTGCCATCAGTGAGTCTTATAAGGTCAGGGTACAAGAGACCCAGTACTTC.

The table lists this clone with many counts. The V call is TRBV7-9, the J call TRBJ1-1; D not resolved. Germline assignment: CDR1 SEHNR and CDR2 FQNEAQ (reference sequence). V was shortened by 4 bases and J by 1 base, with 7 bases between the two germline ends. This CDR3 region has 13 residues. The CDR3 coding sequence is TGTGCCAGCAGCTGGCACGAGAACACTGAAGCTTTCTTT. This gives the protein CASSWHENTEAFF.

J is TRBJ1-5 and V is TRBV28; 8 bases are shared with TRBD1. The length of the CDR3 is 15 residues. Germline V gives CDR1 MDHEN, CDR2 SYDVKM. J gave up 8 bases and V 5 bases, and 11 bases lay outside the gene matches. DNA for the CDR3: TGTGCCAGCAGTGGACAGGGAGGCCTATGGGAGCCCCAGCATTTT. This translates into CASSGQGGLWEPQHF.

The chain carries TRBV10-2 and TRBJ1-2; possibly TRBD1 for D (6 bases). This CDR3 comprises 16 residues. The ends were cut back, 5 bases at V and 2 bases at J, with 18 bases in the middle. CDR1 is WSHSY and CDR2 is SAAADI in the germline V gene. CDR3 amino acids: CASSRYSDSQNYGYTF. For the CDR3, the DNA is TGCGCCAGCAGTAGATACTCGGACAGTCAAAACTATGGCTACACCTTC.

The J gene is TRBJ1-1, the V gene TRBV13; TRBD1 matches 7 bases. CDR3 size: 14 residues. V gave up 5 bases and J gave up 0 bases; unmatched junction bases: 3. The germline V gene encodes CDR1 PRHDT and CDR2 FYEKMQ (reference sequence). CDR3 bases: TGTGCCAGCAGCGGGGACAGCCTGAACACTGAAGCTTTCTTT. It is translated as CASSGDSLNTEAFF.

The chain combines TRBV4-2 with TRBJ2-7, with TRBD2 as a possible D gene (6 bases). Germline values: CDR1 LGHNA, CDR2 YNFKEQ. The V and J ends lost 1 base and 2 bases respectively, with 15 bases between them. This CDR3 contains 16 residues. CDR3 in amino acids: CASSQAGYGGTYEQYF. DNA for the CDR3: TGTGCCAGCAGCCAAGCGGGGTACGGGGGAACCTACGAGCAGTACTTC.

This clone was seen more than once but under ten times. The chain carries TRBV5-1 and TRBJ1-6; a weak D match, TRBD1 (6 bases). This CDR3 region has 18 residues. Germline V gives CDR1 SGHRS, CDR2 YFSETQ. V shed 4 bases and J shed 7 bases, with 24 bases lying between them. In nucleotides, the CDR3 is TGCGCCAGCAGCCCCGCGCCCCGGGGGGGCTTAGTGAATTCACCCCTCCACTTT. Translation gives CASSPAPRGGLVNSPLHF. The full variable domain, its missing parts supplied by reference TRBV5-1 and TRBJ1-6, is KAGVTQTPRYLIKTRGQQVTLSCSPISGHRSVSWYQQTPGQGLQFLFEYFSETQRNKGNFPGRFSGRQFSNSRSEMNVSTLELGDSALYLCASSPAPRGGLVNSPLHFGNGTRLTVT.